Given below is one TCR beta chain in context. This clone was picked up a small number of times. What antigen it recognizes has not been identified. The record has no base qualities; no much larger clone is one base away. The junction carries 24 bases between V and J, which are trimmed by 4 bases and 5 bases respectively. The CDR3, cysteine through phenylalanine, is 18 amino acids long. Only the CDR3 region is kept as DNA, spanning 54 bases read in frame from base 1. The germline V gene yields SGHTA for CDR1 and FQGTGA for CDR2. The data originate from a study of Ad26.COV2.S vaccination and SARS-CoV-2 variants (dated by TCRdb to the early 2020s). Regarding the complete study: Donors in the vaccine arm were drawn from COV1001, a multicentre, randomized, double-blind, placebo-controlled phase I-IIa trial testing Ad26.COV2.S in healthy adults. Throughout the experiments and outcome assessment, investigators stayed blinded to trial group allocation. A total of 32 samples were included in the TCR-sequenced set, comprising around 19 Ad26.COV2.S vaccine recipients, 5 placebo recipients and 8 SARS-CoV-2 convalescent individuals. The specificity and breadth of SARS-CoV-2-reactive T cell receptors after Ad26.COV2.S vaccination were assessed by TCRbeta repertoire sequencing. Trial participants were randomized into five groups of five: low-dose or high-dose Ad26.COV2.S given once or twice, or placebo on both occasions. Ad26.COV2.S was administered intramuscularly at a dose of 5x10^10 or 1x10^11 viral particles, either as one shot or as two shots given 56 days apart.

Overall results and qualifications from the work: Higher spike-specific TCR breadth was observed in Ad26.COV2.S recipients than in placebo recipients (P = 0.0014). Comparing responses between vaccine doses or regimens was not something the study was powered to do. After vaccination, substantial breadth of spike-specific CD8+ and CD4+ T cell responses was reported. According to the authors, total T cell responses may have been underestimated by the TCR breadth and depth analyses. Comparable non-spike TCR breadth was observed between vaccine and placebo recipients, consistent with only spike being contained in the vaccine.

The immunoSEQ Assay was the method used to sequence TCRbeta CDR3 regions. After extraction, genomic DNA underwent amplification by bias-controlled multiplex PCR, followed by high-throughput sequencing. On the study's bioinformatics: Collapsing and filtering of sequences were performed to quantify the absolute abundance of each unique TCRbeta CDR3 region. T cell fraction was estimated by normalizing TCRbeta template counts to usable DNA, which was measured by amplifying reference genes present in all nucleated cells. Repertoire TCRs were annotated as SARS-CoV-2-specific by exact matching of V gene, CDR3 amino acid sequence and J gene to a known reactive TCR set. The reference SARS-CoV-2 TCR set was derived from MIRA and filtered for enrichment in COVID-19-positive ImmuneCODE repertoires, a step that removed public or cross-reactive TCRs. Drawing on the MIRA antigens, annotated TCRs were analysed further at the level of specific ORF or position within ORF. Breadth was defined as annotated unique rearrangements over total unique productive rearrangements; depth was the summed frequency of those rearrangements. Group comparisons of TCR breadth used two-sided Wilcoxon rank-sum tests. What TCRdb holds here is the immuneACCESS table cut down to in-frame rearrangements. Part of the clones is not present; checked against another copy, under half of the missing clones reflect an unresolved V gene, and the others are unexplained. V, J and clone size reflect that table, while D and trimming were determined from the DNA. The sample table shows more than 300,000 clones, and 88% are seen once. Together, the top ten hold around 6.4% of the sample.

In light of the paper, this sample's treatment or condition label describes: roughly 20 received Ad26.COV2.S at low or high dose, single or two shots; a few received placebo; per-sample allocation not given. Repertoires of vaccine and placebo recipients were sequenced from samples collected on day 63 after the first injection. Cohort 1b enrolled about 25 adults aged 18-55 years at a single site in Boston, USA, between 29 July and 7 August 2020. Ad26.COV2.S was a replication-incompetent adenovirus type 26 vector expressing a prefusion-stabilized SARS-CoV-2 spike protein from the original Wuhan strain.

This specimen consisted of peripheral blood, obtained in a trial of Ad26.COV2.S vaccine versus placebo. Recombination linked TRBV7-3 to TRBJ1-5, with TRBD1 perhaps the D gene, on 5 matching bases. This clonotype was sampled from a person between 18 and 65 years old who received the Ad26.COV2.S COVID-19 vaccine or a placebo. The DNA sequence follows: TGTGCCAGCAGCTCATTAAAGGTGGAATGGGGGGACTATCAGCCCCAGCATTTT. Protein translation: CASSSLKVEWGDYQPQHF.